This TCR beta chain was observed in a study of identical twins. General study points: Cord blood beta clonotypes present at high abundance carried fewer insertions; no such pattern appeared in memory repertoires. Where out-of-frame alpha sequences were twin-shared, they showed excess low generation probability.

V lost 5 bases, J lost 7 bases, and 15 bases lay in between. The CDR3 sequence is 14 residues long. Germline CDR1 is SGHTA and CDR2 is FQGNSA. The donors were all healthy and Caucasian. Unique molecular identifiers were present on the cDNA, which also gained a universal primer site by template switching. Each CDR3 protein gets one entry after TCRdb re-called the 5' RACE reads with MiXCR. Here the sample spans around 450,000 distinct CDR3 sequences, approximately 14% being singletons. A word on this clonotype: As yet, its antigen is unknown.

This same sample was also part of a study on yellow fever vaccine responses in identical twins.

The specimen was CD4+ T cells sorted from blood. The chain joins TRBV7-2 to TRBJ2-1, with D possibly TRBD1 on 6 matching bases. The receptor's source is a woman between 18 and 29 years old in good health. CDR3 nucleotide sequence: TGTGCCAGCAGCCCTCGGGACACTCGGAATGAGCAGTTCTTC. Its translation is CASSPRDTRNEQFF.